A selection of T cell receptor beta chains follows, all from one sample in a study of cytomegalovirus exposure and HLA in healthy donors. Method: immunoSEQ multiplex PCR; TCRdb's copy keeps in-frame clones and lacks some. The sample yields approximately 110,000 clones, more than 60% seen once. Sequenced sample: PBMCs. All receptors derive from a woman aged 40 to 50 in good health and CMV-seronegative. Each CDR3 is given with its conserved first and last residue. A D gene is named only where the DNA matches it firmly. Rows may omit the clone size; those that give it use once, few, many or a size class.

J: TRBJ2-3; length: 14; D: .; size: .; V: TRBV6-5; CDR3: CASTPPGSLHTQYF; DNA: TGTGCCAGTACCCCGCCGGGTTCCCTCCATACGCAGTATTTT
J: TRBJ1-4; length: 16; D: .; size: .; V: TRBV27; CDR3: CASKLQTHATNEKLFF; DNA: TGTGCCAGCAAACTCCAGACACACGCAACTAATGAAAAACTGTTTTTT
J: TRBJ2-7; length: 12; D: .; size: .; V: TRBV6-1; CDR3: CASRTVRGEQYF; DNA: TGTGCCAGCAGAACAGTACGGGGCGAGCAGTACTTC
J: TRBJ1-1; length: 13; D: .; size: once; V: TRBV18; CDR3: CASSTTENTEAFF; DNA: TGTGCCAGCTCAACGACAGAGAACACTGAAGCTTTCTTT
J: TRBJ1-3; length: 14; D: TRBD1; size: once; V: TRBV7-3; CDR3: CASSQTGAGNTIYF; DNA: TGTGCCAGCAGCCAGACAGGGGCTGGAAACACCATATATTTT
J: TRBJ2-1; length: 15; D: TRBD2; size: .; V: TRBV28; CDR3: CASSIGTTEANEQFF; DNA: TGTGCCAGCAGTATTGGGACTACCGAAGCCAATGAGCAGTTCTTC
J: TRBJ2-5; length: 14; D: TRBD2; size: few; V: TRBV2; CDR3: CASSELAGLETQYF; DNA: TGTGCCAGCAGTGAACTAGCGGGGCTAGAGACCCAGTACTTC
J: TRBJ1-3; length: 14; D: .; size: few; V: TRBV6-1; CDR3: CASREGGDRNTIYF; DNA: TGTGCCAGCAGAGAAGGGGGAGACCGAAACACCATATATTTT
J: TRBJ2-1; length: 15; D: TRBD2; size: .; V: TRBV6-4; CDR3: CASSSQRGGSNEQFF; DNA: TGTGCCAGCAGTTCCCAGCGGGGGGGGAGCAATGAGCAGTTCTTC
J: TRBJ1-1; length: 16; D: TRBD1; size: .; V: TRBV27; CDR3: CASSFSRGLLNTEAFF; DNA: TGTGCCAGCAGTTTCTCCAGGGGGCTATTGAACACTGAAGCTTTCTTT
J: TRBJ1-5; length: 15; D: TRBD1; size: .; V: TRBV10-3; CDR3: CAIRRQGDGNQPQHF; DNA: TGTGCCATCAGGCGACAGGGGGACGGCAATCAGCCCCAGCATTTT
J: TRBJ1-2; length: 14; D: TRBD1; size: once; V: TRBV7-9; CDR3: CASSRTGDDYGYTF; DNA: TGTGCCAGCAGCCGCACAGGGGATGACTATGGCTACACCTTC
J: TRBJ1-1; length: 14; D: .; size: .; V: TRBV5-6; CDR3: CASTLGGGNTEAFF; DNA: TGTGCCAGCACCCTCGGGGGGGGGAACACTGAAGCTTTCTTT
J: TRBJ2-7; length: 14; D: TRBD1; size: .; V: TRBV5-1; CDR3: CASSPGTASYEQYF; DNA: TGCGCCAGCAGCCCAGGGACAGCCTCCTACGAGCAGTACTTC
J: TRBJ1-2; length: 13; D: .; size: .; V: TRBV5-6; CDR3: CASSFTGVYGYTF; DNA: TGTGCCAGCAGTTTTACGGGGGTCTATGGCTACACCTTC
J: TRBJ2-7; length: 18; D: TRBD1; size: .; V: TRBV19; CDR3: CASSWTGGGPINSYEQYF; DNA: TGTGCCAGTAGCTGGACAGGGGGCGGCCCTATTAACTCCTACGAGCAGTACTTC
J: TRBJ1-6; length: 13; D: .; size: .; V: TRBV7-3; CDR3: CASSQGGDSPLHF; DNA: TGTGCCAGCAGCCAGGGAGGGGATTCACCCCTCCACTTT
J: TRBJ1-2; length: 14; D: TRBD1; size: .; V: TRBV6-1; CDR3: CASSGTVPRYGYTF; DNA: TGTGCCAGCTCGGGGACAGTTCCTCGGTATGGCTACACCTTC
J: TRBJ2-7; length: 15; D: TRBD2; size: .; V: TRBV7-9; CDR3: CASSAGLAVPYEQYF; DNA: TGTGCCAGCAGCGCCGGACTAGCGGTCCCTTACGAGCAGTACTTC
J: TRBJ2-4; length: 14; D: .; size: .; V: TRBV19; CDR3: CASSIGAGRDIQYF; DNA: TGTGCCAGTAGTATTGGGGCTGGTCGCGACATTCAGTACTTC
J: TRBJ1-1; length: 15; D: TRBD1; size: .; V: TRBV2; CDR3: CASSAGTVGVIEAFF; DNA: TGTGCCAGCAGTGCTGGGACAGTCGGGGTGATAGAAGCTTTCTTT
J: TRBJ2-2; length: 15; D: TRBD1; size: .; V: TRBV6-1; CDR3: CASNGQGVYTGELFF; DNA: TGTGCCAGCAATGGGCAGGGGGTGTACACCGGGGAGCTGTTTTTT